This T cell receptor (beta chain) was sequenced in a study of molecular identifiers for immune sequencing clone quantification. At least ten counts were recorded for this clonotype. Methods described previously were used for bulk TCR libraries, and listed TCR primers were applied. TCRdb analysed the PCR reads with MiXCR anew, one entry per CDR3 protein. Among about 640,000 distinct CDR3 sequences listed, 15% to 20% were seen once. Germline assignment: CDR1 MNHEY and CDR2 SVGEGT. Trimming took off 0 bases at V and 7 bases at J, with 9 bases between the two ends. The CDR3 runs to 13 residues. The V call is TRBV6-2 or TRBV6-3, the J call TRBJ1-1, with D unresolved. Sequencing input: naive CD8+ T cells from blood, with Jurkat cell RNA spiked in. The subset was: FACS-sorted CD8+CD4-CCR7+CD45RA+ naive T cells. The sequence was collected from a human donor in good health. Some libraries in this study had Jurkat cell RNA spiked in. The CDR3 sequence is CASSYSSGLEAFF. The CDR3 DNA reads TGTGCCAGCAGTTACTCGTCCGGACTTGAAGCTTTCTTT.